This entry features one T cell receptor (beta chain) sequence. The antigen is unknown. Sequencing used immunoSEQ multiplex PCR; TCRdb keeps in-frame clones, though not all of them. This sample has tens of thousands of clones; approximately 80% occur once, and the top ten carry 20% to 25%. These data are taken from a study of T cell responses to AZD1222 COVID-19 vaccine. The overall study: Pooled in the analysis were second doses at about 4 or about 12 weeks.

Study findings and constraints: The sample set comprised mostly white British donors with more females, and clonal diversity was possibly underestimated. Spike-specific TCRs gained breadth and depth after people received two AZD1222 doses. Spike-wide vaccine-associated CD4 TCRs dominated at 160-218 and 743-854.

The germline CDR1 and CDR2 sequences are SGDLS and YYNGEE. The ends lost 2 bases at V and 2 bases at J; junction bases unmatched: 3. The CDR3 is 14 residues long. The TCR comes from an adult in good health. The chain combines TRBV9 with TRBJ2-5; 7 nucleotides agree with TRBD1. The specimen was peripheral blood, collected on day 0 of AZD1222 vaccination. CDR3: CASSVGGQQETQYF. The CDR3 DNA reads TGTGCCAGCAGCGTTGGGGGACAGCAAGAGACCCAGTACTTC.